These T cell receptor beta chains were read from a single sample in a study of blood T cell repertoires in COVID-19. Measured with immunoSEQ multiplex PCR; TCRdb has only the in-frame clones, and not every one. The table shows under 110,000 clones, with approximately 92% occurring only once. Sequencing used peripheral blood. The receptors were sampled from a man aged 50-59 years with active COVID-19. Both conserved end residues are part of each CDR3. D genes are given only for firm matches. Rows may omit the clone size; those that give it use once, few, many or a size class.

>TRBV21-1|TRBJ2-7|NA|NA
TGTGCCAGCAGCGCGAGGTGGTTGGTGCGGGAGACTGGAGAGCAGTACTTC
CASSARWLVRETGEQYF
>TRBV29-1|TRBJ1-1|TRBD1|NA
TGCAGCACCTTCGGGGGACAGGGGAACACTGAAGCTTTCTTT
CSTFGGQGNTEAFF
>TRBV11-2|TRBJ2-1|NA|NA
TGTGCCAGCAGCTTAGCCGAGATCCTAGGGGTGTACTCCTACAATGAGCAGTTCTTC
CASSLAEILGVYSYNEQFF
>TRBV4-1|TRBJ2-7|NA|NA
TGCGCCAGCAGCCAAGGTCACGATAGCTCCTACGAGCAGTACTTC
CASSQGHDSSYEQYF
>TRBV28|TRBJ1-2|NA|NA
TGTGCCAGCAGTTTTTTTCGGGGAAACTATGGCTACACCTTC
CASSFFRGNYGYTF
>TRBV28|TRBJ1-6|TRBD1|NA
TGTGCCAGCAGTTCTACCCCACAGGGGGCATTCTCACCCCTCCACTTT
CASSSTPQGAFSPLHF
>TRBV5-4|TRBJ2-2|TRBD1|NA
TGTGCCAGCAGCTTGTGGGACAGGGGCAACACCGGGGAGCTGTTTTTT
CASSLWDRGNTGELFF
>TRBV28|TRBJ1-1|NA|NA
TGTGCCAGCAGTTTCTCCTTGGAACCGGGTCCCCGGGGTGAAGCTTTCTTT
CASSFSLEPGPRGEAFF
>TRBV15|TRBJ1-3|NA|once
TGTGCCACCAGCATTGACAGAAGCTCTGGAAACACCATATATTTT
CATSIDRSSGNTIYF
>TRBV15|TRBJ1-3|NA|NA
TGTGCCACCAGCAGAGATCGACGGGTAGGAAACACCATATATTTT
CATSRDRRVGNTIYF
>TRBV20-1|TRBJ2-7|TRBD1|NA
TGCAGGGCCTTCAGGGGGCCCGAGCAGTACTTC
CRAFRGPEQYF
>TRBV12-1|TRBJ2-5|NA|NA
TGTGCCAGCAGTGGCCAGGGACTAGCTTTGGAGACCCAGTACTTC
CASSGQGLALETQYF
>TRBV11-2|TRBJ1-6|NA|NA
TGTGCCAGCAGCTTAGGGGCCCGGGCGGGTAATTCACCCCTCCACTTT
CASSLGARAGNSPLHF
>TRBV28|TRBJ2-3|TRBD2|NA
TGTGCCAGCAGTTTAACGGGAGGATCAGATACGCAGTATTTT
CASSLTGGSDTQYF
>TRBV30|TRBJ1-2|NA|NA
TGTGCCTGGAGTGTACAGATTGAGGGTGGCTACACCTTC
CAWSVQIEGGYTF
>TRBV6-5|TRBJ1-1|NA|NA
TGTGCCAGCAGAAGGGGGAGGGGCACTGAAGCTTTCTTT
CASRRGRGTEAFF